The clone carrying this TCR beta chain has at least ten counts. What it binds is not known. The data are from a study of blood T cells in healthy people across ages. Alongside a J-beta primer mix, a sample-barcoded 5' primer served in a second PCR lasting about 7 to 12 cycles. TCRdb re-derived calls from the 5' RACE reads in MiXCR, one entry per CDR3 protein. The data show about 680,000 distinct CDR3 sequences, approximately 50% seen once. V gave up 0 bases and J gave up 5 bases, with 7 bases separating them. In germline, CDR1 is LGHNA, CDR2 YSLEER. This CDR3 is built from 13 residues. Study conclusions and caveats: With donor CMV status unknown, expanded clonotype changes were possibly confounded. A greater number of naive CD4+ cells and higher diversity distinguished long-lived donors from aged donors.

This chain links TRBV4-3 with TRBJ1-1; D gene uncertain. Material: blood. This sequence originates from a woman in her sixties or seventies in good health. DNA of the CDR3: TGCGCCAGCAGCCAAGATCGAGGGACTGAAGCTTTCTTT. Protein: CASSQDRGTEAFF.